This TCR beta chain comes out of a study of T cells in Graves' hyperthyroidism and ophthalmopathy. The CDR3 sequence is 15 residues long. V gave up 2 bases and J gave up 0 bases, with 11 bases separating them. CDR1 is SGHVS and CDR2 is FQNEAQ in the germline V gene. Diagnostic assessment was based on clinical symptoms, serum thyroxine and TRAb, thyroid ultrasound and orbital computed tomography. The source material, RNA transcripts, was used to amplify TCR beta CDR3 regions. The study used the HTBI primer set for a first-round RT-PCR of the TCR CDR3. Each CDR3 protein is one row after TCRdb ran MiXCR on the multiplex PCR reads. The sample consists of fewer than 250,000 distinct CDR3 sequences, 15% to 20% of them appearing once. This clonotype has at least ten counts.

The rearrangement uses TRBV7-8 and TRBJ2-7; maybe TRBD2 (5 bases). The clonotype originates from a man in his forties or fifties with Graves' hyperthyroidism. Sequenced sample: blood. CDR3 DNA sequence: TGTGCCAGCAGCTTAAGGGAGCCGAGCTCCTACGAGCAGTACTTC. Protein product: CASSLREPSSYEQYF.